The source of this T cell receptor beta chain is a study of shared clonotypes between healthy human individuals. Study-level background: Sampling drew on donors who were a couple of women and three men aged 18 to 49. General observations from the study: Unshared clonotypes carried lower generation probabilities than those common to all four donors.

This clone has just one count. Its target is unknown. This CDR3 region has 11 residues. Looked up from germline, CDR1 is SQVTM and CDR2 is ANQGSEA. V lost 6 bases and J 8 bases, leaving 12 bases between the germline ends. Method: immunoSEQ multiplex PCR; TCRdb's copy keeps in-frame clones and lacks some. The sample consists of fewer than 200,000 clones, 80% to 95% of them appearing once. The sequencing input was naive CD4+ T cells sorted from blood. Subset denoted: CD45RA+ positively selected. The TCR was taken from a woman aged 30 to 39 in good health. This sequence joins TRBV29-1 and TRBJ2-3; D not resolved. CDR3 protein: CSVENGGTQYF. As DNA, the CDR3 is TGCAGCGTAGAGAACGGCGGTACGCAGTATTTT.